This TCR beta chain derives from a study of identical twins. Findings of the study overall: Invariant MAIT and iNKT cells may have partly biased zero-insertion analyses. Conclusions relied on cross-sectional statistical analysis, not following the same donors.

TCRdb fed the 5' RACE reads into MiXCR, producing one record per CDR3 protein. The table shows approximately 670,000 distinct CDR3 sequences, with around 6% occurring only once. This clonotype was found many times. Its antigen is unidentified. This CDR3 region has 9 residues. CDR1 and CDR2 (germline): SGHRS, YFSETQ. Sequenced material: naive T cells sorted from blood. The source of this sequence is a man younger than 35 in good health. The V gene is TRBV5-1, the J gene TRBJ2-7; D is undetermined. The CDR3 region is CASSQEQDV. Here the CDR3 DNA reads TGCGCCAGCAGCCAGGAACAAGACGTC.